One and the same sample provided the 32 T cell receptor beta chains below, sequenced in a study of blood T cell repertoires in COVID-19. Libraries were prepared by immunoSEQ multiplex PCR; TCRdb keeps only in-frame clonotypes and omits some of them. The sample has a few hundred thousand clones, around 84% seen once. Sequencing used PBMCs or T cells enriched from blood (not recorded which). Source of these receptors: a young man with acute COVID-19.

In this sample, this clone turned up once. The V call is TRBV3-1 (or the pseudogene TRBV3-2), the J call TRBJ2-2; 8 bases are shared with TRBD2. Germline trimming cut 4 bases from V and 0 bases from J; bases unmatched to any gene: 1. The germline V gene has CDR1 LGHDT and CDR2 YNNKEL (reference sequence). The CDR3 totals 15 residues. CDR3 bases: TGTGCCAGCAGCCGAGCGGGGGCGAACACCGGGGAGCTGTTTTTT. This codes for CASSRAGANTGELFF.

This clone was counted a single time. The chain recombines TRBV7-9 with TRBJ1-1; D gene unclear. With 5 bases removed from V and 3 bases from J, the gap between germline ends came to 4 bases. The CDR3 consists of 11 residues. The V gene's germline CDR1 is SEHNR and CDR2 FQNEAQ (reference sequence). CDR3 protein: CASSRYTEAFF. In DNA form, the CDR3 reads TGTGCCAGCAGCCGTTACACTGAAGCTTTCTTT.

V is TRBV7-2 and J is TRBJ1-6; no firm D call. V was cut by 1 base and J by 7 bases, with 8 bases left in between. The CDR3 has 14 residues. Germline CDR1 reads SGHTA; CDR2 reads FQGNSA. Written as DNA, the CDR3 is TGTGCCAGCAGCTTAGGACTCTGGAATTCACCCCTCCACTTT. This translates into CASSLGLWNSPLHF. The entire variable domain, with the rest obtained from reference TRBV7-2 and TRBJ1-6, is as follows: GAGVSQSPSNKVTEKGKDVELRCDPISGHTALYWYRQSLGQGLEFLIYFQGNSAPDKSGLPSDRFSAERTGGSVSTLTIQRTQQEDSAVYLCASSLGLWNSPLHFGNGTRLTVT.

The gene calls are TRBV3-1 (or the pseudogene TRBV3-2) and TRBJ2-5; perhaps TRBD2 as D (6 bases). CDR3 length: 16 residues. Between the trimmed V and J ends, which lost 0 bases and 5 bases, there was a span of 16 bases. Germline V lookup: CDR1 LGHDT, CDR2 YNNKEL (reference sequence). The CDR3 nucleotides are TGTGCCAGCAGCCAAGAGAGGGGTTTTGGGGGGGAGACCCAGTACTTC. It codes for CASSQERGFGGETQYF.

The chain joins TRBV6-1 to TRBJ2-6; perhaps TRBD1 as D (5 bases). V was trimmed by 0 bases and J by 2 bases, leaving 8 bases between them. Germline CDR1 and CDR2: MNHNS and SASEGT. This CDR3 comprises 16 residues. CDR3 bases: TGTGCCAGCAGTGAAGCCCCCAGGGCTGGGGCCAACGTCCTGACTTTC. Its translation is CASSEAPRAGANVLTF.

Worth noting for this clone: One end of the junction does not line up with germline, which may come from a read error. This chain links TRBV7-9 with TRBJ1-1; 8 nucleotides align to TRBD1. The CDR3 is 12 amino acids. In germline, CDR1 is SEHNR, CDR2 FQNEAQ (reference sequence). The CDR3 reads CASNRQGRSLHF. CDR3 bases: TGTGCCAGCAACAGACAGGGGAGGTCCCTTCACTTT.

The rearrangement links TRBV11-3 to TRBJ1-1; no reliable D call. CDR1 and CDR2 from the germline V gene are SGHNT and YENEEA. The CDR3 has 13 amino acids. Trimming removed 7 bases from V and 3 bases from J, with 12 bases in between. The CDR3 sequence: CASTGREDTEAFF. The CDR3 DNA reads as TGTGCCAGCACCGGGAGGGAGGACACTGAAGCTTTCTTT.

The chain joins TRBV29-1 to TRBJ2-6; D gene uncertain. V was cut by 7 bases and J by 4 bases, with 8 bases left in between. Germline V lookup: CDR1 SQVTM, CDR2 ANQGSEA. This CDR3 is 12 amino acids long. As DNA, the CDR3 is TGCAGCGCACAAGCGGGGGCCAACGTCCTGACTTTC. This translates into CSAQAGANVLTF.

The chain joins TRBV6-5 to TRBJ1-3, with D possibly matching TRBD1 (5 bases). V was trimmed by 2 bases and J by 0 bases, leaving 11 bases between them. The germline CDR1 and CDR2 sequences are MNHEY and SVGAGI. The CDR3 is made up of 16 amino acids. The CDR3 bases are TGTGCCAGCAGTTACGGGGGGTCTTTCTCTGGAAACACCATATATTTT. This sequence encodes CASSYGGSFSGNTIYF.

The rearrangement links TRBV5-4 to TRBJ1-2; a possible D gene is TRBD1 (6 bases). CDR3 size: 15 residues. CDR1 is SGHNT, CDR2 YYREEE, per germline (reference sequence). With 4 bases removed from V and 0 bases from J, the gap between germline ends came to 13 bases. The CDR3 nucleotides are TGTGCCAGCAGCACCCTACAGGGTTCTAACTATGGCTACACCTTC. This gives the protein CASSTLQGSNYGYTF.

This chain connects TRBV7-3 to TRBJ2-2, with 7 nucleotides matching TRBD2. This CDR3 spans 15 amino acids. The trim removed 3 bases at V and 0 bases at J, leaving 1 base unmatched. Germline lookup yields CDR1 SGHTA and CDR2 FQGTGA. The CDR3 spells CASSLTSPNTGELFF. Written as DNA, the CDR3 is TGTGCCAGCAGCTTGACTAGCCCGAACACCGGGGAGCTGTTTTTT.

V is TRBV6-5 and J is TRBJ1-1; 8 bases map to TRBD1. Germline V gene sequence: CDR1 MNHEY, CDR2 SVGAGI. CDR3 length: 11 amino acids. The junction had 5 bases not matched to a gene; V was cut back by 6 bases and J by 11 bases. The CDR3 DNA reads as TGTGCCAGCAGCCGCGGGACAGGCGCTTTCTTT. This sequence encodes CASSRGTGAFF.

This clone was found once. The chain recombines TRBV19 with TRBJ2-2, with 8 nucleotides matching TRBD1. Trimming at V came to 6 bases and at J to 5 bases, leaving 5 bases not matched to a gene. Germline V CDR1 and CDR2: LNHDA, SQIVND (reference sequence). This CDR3 region has 14 residues. CDR3 coding DNA: TGTGCCAGTAGGCTCGACAGGGGAACCGGGGAGCTGTTTTTT. Protein: CASRLDRGTGELFF.

The rearrangement links TRBV6-4 to TRBJ2-3; TRBD2 aligns across 8 bases. The V gene's germline CDR1 is MRHNA and CDR2 SNTAGT. With V trimmed by 2 bases and J by 6 bases, 13 bases remained unmatched. The CDR3 totals 17 residues. CDR3 protein: CASSDPPLREGDDTQYF. Here the CDR3 DNA reads TGTGCCAGCAGTGACCCCCCCTTACGGGAGGGTGACGATACGCAGTATTTT.

This clone was detected a few times. The chain combines TRBV12-5 with TRBJ1-1; 7 positions match TRBD1. V lost 0 bases and J lost 4; bases outside the gene matches: 14. Germline values: CDR1 LGHNT, CDR2 FRNRAP. The CDR3 totals 18 residues. CDR3 sequence reads: CASGLVLGQGGWGTEAFF. The CDR3 DNA is TGTGCTAGTGGTTTGGTACTGGGGCAGGGGGGATGGGGCACTGAAGCTTTCTTT.

The chain couples TRBV5-4 to TRBJ1-2; D ambiguous. Trimming cost V 0 bases and J 5 bases, with 8 bases left between them. Per the germline V gene, CDR1 is SGHNT and CDR2 is YYREEE (reference sequence). The CDR3 length is 13 residues. For the CDR3, the DNA is TGTGCCAGCAGCTTGGGGGCCCAATATGGCTACACCTTC. Translation gives CASSLGAQYGYTF.

This clone was seen a single time. V is TRBV9 and J is TRBJ2-4; TRBD1 matches at 9 bases. V lost 8 bases to trimming and J lost 6 bases; unmatched junction nucleotides: 9. Germline V gene lookup returns CDR1 SGDLS and CDR2 YYNGEE. The CDR3 has 14 residues. As DNA, the CDR3 is TGTGCCAGTACCTCGGGACAGGGAGGAAACATTCAGTACTTC. This gives the protein CASTSGQGGNIQYF.

This chain connects TRBV5-4 to TRBJ1-1; D is possibly TRBD1 (6 bases). The CDR3 totals 13 residues. Germline V gene data show CDR1 as SGHNT and CDR2 as YYREEE (reference sequence). Trimming stripped 2 bases from V and 8 bases from J, with 13 bases between. The CDR3 sequence: CASSFTITGEAFF. The CDR3 bases are TGTGCCAGCAGCTTCACAATCACAGGGGAAGCTTTCTTT.

CDR3 in DNA: TGTGCCAGCTCACTAGCCAGGGGGAACACTGAAGCTTTCTTT. Protein product: CASSLARGNTEAFF. The chain couples TRBV18 to TRBJ1-1, with D possibly being TRBD1 (6 bases). The CDR3 contains 14 residues. The V end was cut by 4 bases, the J end by 1 base, with 10 bases between. Germline V gene data show CDR1 as KGHSH and CDR2 as LQKENI.

This sequence joins TRBV5-6 and TRBJ1-1; a weak D match, TRBD1 (6 bases). V gave up 4 bases and J gave up 1 base, with 14 bases separating them. Germline values: CDR1 SGHDT, CDR2 YYEEEE. This CDR3 comprises 15 residues. Here the CDR3 DNA reads TGTGCCAGCAGCCCTAACAGGGTTAAGAACACTGAAGCTTTCTTT. Translating it yields CASSPNRVKNTEAFF.

The rearrangement joins TRBV7-8 to TRBJ1-1; D remains ambiguous. CDR1 and CDR2 (germline): SGHVS, FQNEAQ. The CDR3 sequence is 16 residues long. The V end lost 0 bases, the J end lost 2 bases, and 13 bases lay between the germline ends. The CDR3 nucleotides read TGTGCCAGCAGCTTAGCCGGGATTATTCTAAACACTGAAGCTTTCTTT. Translating it yields CASSLAGIILNTEAFF.

Of note for this clone: At one of its ends the junction is not consistent with the germline gene, which may arise from a read error. V is TRBV5-1 and J is TRBJ2-4, with D tentatively TRBD2 (6 bases). Looked up from germline, CDR1 is SGHRS and CDR2 is YFSETQ. The CDR3 sequence is 13 residues long. The DNA for the CDR3 is TGTGCCAGCAGCTTGCGGGAACAAGGCATTCAGTACTTC. It encodes CASSLREQGIQYF.

The V and J genes are TRBV2 and TRBJ1-5, with D maybe TRBD1 (5 bases). V was trimmed by 7 bases and J by 1 base, leaving 14 bases between them. CDR1 is SNHLY, CDR2 FYNNEI, per germline. The CDR3 has 15 amino acids. The CDR3 DNA is TGTGCCAGCACCCGGGACTCCACAAGCAATCAGCCCCAGCATTTT. Translation: CASTRDSTSNQPQHF.

The V gene is TRBV2, the J gene TRBJ2-7; tentative D call: TRBD2 (5 bases). The CDR3 runs to 13 residues. With 4 bases removed from V and 7 bases from J, the gap between germline ends came to 14 bases. CDR1 and CDR2 (germline): SNHLY, FYNNEI. CDR3 in DNA: TGTGCCAGCAGTGGAACTATTTCGGGGGAGCAGTACGTC. This translates into CASSGTISGEQYV.

The chain carries TRBV7-9 and TRBJ1-2; TRBD1 aligns across 12 bases. With V trimmed by 3 bases and J by 7 bases, 6 bases remained unmatched. CDR3 size: 15 residues. Germline CDR1 is SEHNR and CDR2 is FQNEAQ (reference sequence). The CDR3: CASSFPGQGAGGYTF. In DNA form, the CDR3 reads TGTGCCAGCAGCTTCCCGGGACAGGGGGCTGGTGGCTACACCTTC. The whole variable domain, remainder taken from reference TRBV7-9 and TRBJ1-2, is DTGVSQNPRHKITKRGQNVTFRCDPISEHNRLYWYRQTLGQGPEFLTYFQNEAQLEKSRLLSDRFSAERPKGSFSTLEIQRTEQGDSAMYLCASSFPGQGAGGYTFGSGTRLTVV.

The V call is TRBV7-2, the J call TRBJ1-2; 7 nucleotides agree with TRBD1. From germline, CDR1 is SGHTA and CDR2 FQGNSA. V was clipped by 5 bases and J by 2 bases; unmatched bases: 2. CDR3 length: 13 amino acids. The CDR3 reads CASSPTGNYGYTF. CDR3 in DNA: TGTGCCAGCAGCCCGACAGGGAACTATGGCTACACCTTC.

The V gene is TRBV15, the J gene TRBJ2-5; no clear D. The V end was cut by 0 bases, the J end by 1 base, with 6 bases between. CDR1 LNHNV and CDR2 YYDKDF come from the germline V gene (reference sequence). The CDR3 runs to 14 residues. The CDR3: CATSRDLGQETQYF. CDR3 bases: TGTGCCACCAGCAGAGATCTAGGCCAAGAGACCCAGTACTTC.

The chain links TRBV19 to TRBJ1-2; 10 bases line up with TRBD1. Germline V gene lookup returns CDR1 LNHDA and CDR2 SQIVND (reference sequence). V shed 6 bases, J shed 7 bases, and the junction held 8 bases outside the gene matches. This CDR3 contains 14 residues. This CDR3 reads CASSDRGRVGGYTF. DNA for the CDR3: TGTGCCAGTAGCGACAGGGGGCGAGTAGGTGGCTACACCTTC.

This clone showed up just once. The chain carries TRBV7-2 and TRBJ1-4; perhaps TRBD1 as D (5 bases). Germline loops: CDR1 SGHTA, CDR2 FQGNSA. V lost 4 bases, J lost 5 bases, and 8 bases lay in between. The length of the CDR3 is 13 residues. The CDR3 DNA sequence: TGTGCCAGCAGCTGGGGGAGGAATGAAAAACTGTTTTTT. Its translation: CASSWGRNEKLFF.

This chain uses TRBV28 with TRBJ1-1; D unclear. The CDR3 is made up of 12 amino acids. V lost 6 bases and J 1 base, leaving 6 bases between the germline ends. Germline V gene sequence: CDR1 MDHEN, CDR2 SYDVKM. CDR3 DNA sequence: TGTGCCAGCAGCCCTAGGAACACTGAAGCTTTCTTT. This translates into CASSPRNTEAFF.

The genes are TRBV5-8 and TRBJ1-6; TRBD1 agrees at 10 bases. The germline V gene has CDR1 SGHTS and CDR2 YDEGEE. The V and J ends lost 4 bases and 10 bases, in that order; junction bases with no gene match: 8. CDR3 length: 15 amino acids. CDR3 DNA: TGTGCCAGCAGCGCTGGACAGGGGGTAGGATCACCCCTCCACTTT. Translating gives CASSAGQGVGSPLHF.

The chain has TRBV19 and TRBJ2-2, with TRBD1 identical over 7 bases. Germline V gene data show CDR1 as LNHDA and CDR2 as SQIVND (reference sequence). This CDR3 has 16 amino acids. The ends lost 5 bases at V and 0 bases at J; junction bases unmatched: 6. The CDR3 region is CASSPRGHSNTGELFF. For the CDR3, the DNA is TGTGCCAGTAGTCCGAGGGGGCACTCGAACACCGGGGAGCTGTTTTTT.